A single T cell receptor (beta chain) is shown here with its context. As yet, its antigen is unknown. CDR1 and CDR2 from the germline V gene are SGHTS and YDEGEE. After removal of 5 bases from V and 3 bases from J, the junction contained 6 bases not matched to a gene. The CDR3 contains 15 residues. This sample is part of a study of T cell responses to AZD1222 COVID-19 vaccine. On the study more broadly: Second doses at about 4 or about 12 weeks were pooled. General study points: Repertoires in all cases were sampled only once the peak T cell response had passed. A mostly white British donor set with more females was recruited, and clonal diversity was possibly underestimated.

Profiling relied on immunoSEQ multiplex PCR, and the TCRdb table lists in-frame clones only, not all of them. Of more than 95,000 clones detected, more than 80% appear once; the ten largest clones hold roughly 1.6%. The sequence came from an adult in good health. The sequencing used peripheral blood, collected on day 0 of AZD1222 vaccination. This chain joins TRBV5-8 and TRBJ1-4; 8 positions agree with TRBD1. Here the CDR3 reads CASSFGTGPNEKLFF. Written as DNA, the CDR3 is TGTGCCAGCAGTTTTGGGACAGGACCTAATGAAAAACTGTTTTTT.